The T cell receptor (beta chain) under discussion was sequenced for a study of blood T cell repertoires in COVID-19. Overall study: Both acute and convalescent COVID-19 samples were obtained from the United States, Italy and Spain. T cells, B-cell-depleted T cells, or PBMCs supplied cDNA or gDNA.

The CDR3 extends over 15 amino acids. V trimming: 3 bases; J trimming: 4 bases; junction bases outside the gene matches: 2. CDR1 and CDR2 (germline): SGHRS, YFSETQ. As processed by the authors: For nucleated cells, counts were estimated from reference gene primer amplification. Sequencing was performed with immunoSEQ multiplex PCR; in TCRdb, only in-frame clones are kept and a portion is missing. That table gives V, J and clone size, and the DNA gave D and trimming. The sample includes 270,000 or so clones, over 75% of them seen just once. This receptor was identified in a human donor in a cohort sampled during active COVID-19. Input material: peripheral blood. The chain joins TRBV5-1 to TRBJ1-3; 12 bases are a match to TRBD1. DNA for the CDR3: TGCGCCAGCAGCTCGGGACAGGGGGCAGGAAACACCATATATTTT. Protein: CASSSGQGAGNTIYF.